This T cell receptor beta chain was sequenced during a study of T cell changes during pregnancy in multiple sclerosis. The method was immunoSEQ multiplex PCR; TCRdb's version includes in-frame clones alone and lacks a portion of them. The sample records some 60,000 clones, 90% being singletons. The sample was peripheral blood, taken in the first trimester of pregnancy. The TCR originated in a female donor in good health, enrolled as a control in a pregnancy study.

The CDR3: CASSARQGQETQYF. CDR3 coding DNA: TGTGCCAGCAGCGCGAGACAGGGCCAAGAGACCCAGTACTTC. This chain uses TRBV9 with TRBJ2-5, with TRBD1 identical over 7 bases. CDR3 length: 14 amino acids. Germline V CDR1 and CDR2: SGDLS, YYNGEE. V was pared by 3 bases and J by 1 base, with 3 bases of the junction left unmatched.